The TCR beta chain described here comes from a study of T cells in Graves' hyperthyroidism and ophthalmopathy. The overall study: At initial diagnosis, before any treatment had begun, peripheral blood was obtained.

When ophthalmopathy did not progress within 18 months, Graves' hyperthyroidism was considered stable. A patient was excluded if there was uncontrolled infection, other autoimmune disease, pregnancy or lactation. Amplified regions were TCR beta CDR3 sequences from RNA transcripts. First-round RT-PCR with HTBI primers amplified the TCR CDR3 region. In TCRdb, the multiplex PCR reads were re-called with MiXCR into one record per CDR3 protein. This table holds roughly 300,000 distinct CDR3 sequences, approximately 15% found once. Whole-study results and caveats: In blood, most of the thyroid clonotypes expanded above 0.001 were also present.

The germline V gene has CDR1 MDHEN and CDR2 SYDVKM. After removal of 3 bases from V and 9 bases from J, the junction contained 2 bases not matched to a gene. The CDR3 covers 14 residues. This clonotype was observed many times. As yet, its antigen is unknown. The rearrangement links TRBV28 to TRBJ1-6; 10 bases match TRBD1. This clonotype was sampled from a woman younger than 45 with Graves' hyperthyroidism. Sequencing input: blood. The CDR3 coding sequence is TGTGCCAGCAGTTTTCGGACAGGGGGTTCACCCCTCCACTTT. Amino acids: CASSFRTGGSPLHF.